What follows are 3 T cell receptor beta chains derived from one specimen sequenced in a study of cytomegalovirus exposure and HLA in healthy donors. Use of 60 Vbeta and 13 Jbeta primers characterized the PCR. The data were produced by immunoSEQ multiplex PCR, yet TCRdb's version contains in-frame clones alone and is incomplete. The repertoire consists of roughly 120,000 clones, with about three quarters occurring once and the leading ten covering about 1%. The sample consisted of PBMCs. Every receptor here comes from a woman aged 25 to 39 in good health and CMV-seronegative.

The V and J genes are TRBV28 and TRBJ2-5; possible D gene TRBD2, 7 bases. The CDR3 covers 14 residues. V lost 7 bases, J lost 5 bases, and 17 bases lay in between. Germline V CDR1 and CDR2: MDHEN, SYDVKM. CDR3 residues: CASTTGGARETQYF. DNA for the CDR3: TGTGCCAGCACCACTGGGGGGGCGCGGGAGACCCAGTACTTC.

This chain uses TRBV30 with TRBJ1-1; no clear D. CDR1 and CDR2 (germline): GTSNPN, SVGIG (reference sequence). The CDR3 loop spans 14 amino acids. Trimming pared 0 bases from V and 1 base from J, leaving 9 bases between. CDR3 bases: TGTGCCTGGAGTGTACACAGATCGAACACTGAAGCTTTCTTT. Residues: CAWSVHRSNTEAFF.

The CDR3 coding sequence is TGTGCCAGCAGCGGGAGGACAGGGCTGAACACTGAAGCTTTCTTT. This sequence encodes CASSGRTGLNTEAFF. The chain combines TRBV9 with TRBJ1-1; 8 nucleotides line up with TRBD1. V trimming: 3 bases; J trimming: 0 bases; junction bases outside the gene matches: 4. Germline CDR1 SGDLS, CDR2 YYNGEE. This CDR3 contains 15 residues.